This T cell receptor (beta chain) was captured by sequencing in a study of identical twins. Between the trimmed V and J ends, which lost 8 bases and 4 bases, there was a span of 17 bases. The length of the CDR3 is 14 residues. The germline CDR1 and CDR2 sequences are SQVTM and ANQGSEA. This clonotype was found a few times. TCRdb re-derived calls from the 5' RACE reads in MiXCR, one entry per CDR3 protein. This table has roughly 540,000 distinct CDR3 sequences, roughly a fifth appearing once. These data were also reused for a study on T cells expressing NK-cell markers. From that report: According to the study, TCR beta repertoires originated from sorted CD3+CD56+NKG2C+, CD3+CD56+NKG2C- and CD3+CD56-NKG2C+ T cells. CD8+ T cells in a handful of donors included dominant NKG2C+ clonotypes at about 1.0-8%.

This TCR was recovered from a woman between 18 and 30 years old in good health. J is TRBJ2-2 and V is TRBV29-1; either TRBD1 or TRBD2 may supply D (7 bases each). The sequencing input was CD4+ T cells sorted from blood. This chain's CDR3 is CSSMGGGSTGELFF. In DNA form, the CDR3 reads TGCAGCTCAATGGGAGGGGGCAGCACCGGGGAGCTGTTTTTT.